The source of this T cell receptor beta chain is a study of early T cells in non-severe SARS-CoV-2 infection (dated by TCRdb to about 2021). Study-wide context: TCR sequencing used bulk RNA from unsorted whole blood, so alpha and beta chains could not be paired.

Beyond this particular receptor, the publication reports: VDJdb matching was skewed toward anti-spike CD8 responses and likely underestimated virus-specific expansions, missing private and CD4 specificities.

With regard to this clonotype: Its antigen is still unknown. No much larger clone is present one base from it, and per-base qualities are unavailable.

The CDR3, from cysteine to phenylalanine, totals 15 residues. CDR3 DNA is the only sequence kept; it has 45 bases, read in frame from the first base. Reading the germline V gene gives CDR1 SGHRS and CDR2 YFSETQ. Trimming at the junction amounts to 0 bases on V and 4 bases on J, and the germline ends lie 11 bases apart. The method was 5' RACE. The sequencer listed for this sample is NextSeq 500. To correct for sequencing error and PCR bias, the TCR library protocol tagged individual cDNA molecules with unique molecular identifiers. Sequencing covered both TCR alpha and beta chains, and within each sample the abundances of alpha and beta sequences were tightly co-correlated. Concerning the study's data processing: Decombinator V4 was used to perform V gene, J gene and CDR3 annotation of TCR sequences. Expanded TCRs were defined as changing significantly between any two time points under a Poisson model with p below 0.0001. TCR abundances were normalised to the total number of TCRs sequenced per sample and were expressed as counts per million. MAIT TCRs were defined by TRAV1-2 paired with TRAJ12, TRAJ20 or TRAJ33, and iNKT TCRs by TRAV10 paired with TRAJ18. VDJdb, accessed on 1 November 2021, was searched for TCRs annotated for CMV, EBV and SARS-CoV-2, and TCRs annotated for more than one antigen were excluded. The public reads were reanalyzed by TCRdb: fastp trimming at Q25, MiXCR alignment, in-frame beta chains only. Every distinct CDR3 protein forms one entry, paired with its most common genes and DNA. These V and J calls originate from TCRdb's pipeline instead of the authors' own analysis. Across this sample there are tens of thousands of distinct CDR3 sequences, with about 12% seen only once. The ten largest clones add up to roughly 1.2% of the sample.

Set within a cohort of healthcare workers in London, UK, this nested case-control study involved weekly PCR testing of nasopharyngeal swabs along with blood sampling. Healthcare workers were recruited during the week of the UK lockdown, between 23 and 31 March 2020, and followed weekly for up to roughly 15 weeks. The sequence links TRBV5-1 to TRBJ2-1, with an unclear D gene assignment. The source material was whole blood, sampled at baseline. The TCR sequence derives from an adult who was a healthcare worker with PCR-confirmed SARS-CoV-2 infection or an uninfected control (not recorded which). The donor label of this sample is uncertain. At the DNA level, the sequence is TGCGCCAGCAGCTTGGCCGGTCCAGGATACAATGAGCAGTTCTTC. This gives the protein CASSLAGPGYNEQFF.